This T cell receptor beta chain was documented in a study of cytomegalovirus exposure and HLA in healthy donors. Both 60 Vbeta primers and 13 Jbeta primers went into the PCR. Data came from immunoSEQ multiplex PCR; TCRdb stores just in-frame clones and leaves some out. Here the sample spans about 140,000 clones, nearly 80% being singletons. CDR1 and CDR2 (germline): SGHDT, YYEEEE. V was clipped by 2 bases and J by 0 bases; unmatched bases: 7. The CDR3 contains 17 residues. This clone has more than one count but fewer than ten. The source material was PBMCs. The receptor comes from a man aged 30 to 45 in good health and CMV-seronegative. This chain joins TRBV5-6 and TRBJ1-3, with 8 bases identical to TRBD1. The CDR3 region is CASSLKDRANSGNTIYF. CDR3 nucleotides: TGTGCCAGCAGCTTAAAGGACAGGGCCAACTCTGGAAACACCATATATTTT.